This entry concerns a single T cell receptor beta chain. The V gene lost 3 bases and the J gene lost 0 bases, with 9 bases spanning the gap. This CDR3 contains 15 residues. Germline lookup yields CDR1 KGHSH and CDR2 LQKENI. The data were taken from a study of blood T cell repertoires in COVID-19. Whole-study context: The study drew acute and convalescent COVID-19 samples from the United States, Italy and Spain. PBMCs, B-cell-depleted T cells, or T cells were the source of the cDNA or gDNA that made up the material.

Assay used: immunoSEQ multiplex PCR; TCRdb lists only in-frame clones, some missing. The table has more than 400,000 clones, approximately 86% seen once. Sequencing input: PBMCs or T cells enriched from blood (not recorded which). The sequence was obtained from a woman between 18 and 29 years old who had recovered from COVID-19. The chain has TRBV18 and TRBJ1-3; no clear D gene. The CDR3 here is CASSPTRGSGNTIYF. CDR3 in DNA: TGTGCCAGCTCACCCACCCGGGGCTCTGGAAACACCATATATTTT.